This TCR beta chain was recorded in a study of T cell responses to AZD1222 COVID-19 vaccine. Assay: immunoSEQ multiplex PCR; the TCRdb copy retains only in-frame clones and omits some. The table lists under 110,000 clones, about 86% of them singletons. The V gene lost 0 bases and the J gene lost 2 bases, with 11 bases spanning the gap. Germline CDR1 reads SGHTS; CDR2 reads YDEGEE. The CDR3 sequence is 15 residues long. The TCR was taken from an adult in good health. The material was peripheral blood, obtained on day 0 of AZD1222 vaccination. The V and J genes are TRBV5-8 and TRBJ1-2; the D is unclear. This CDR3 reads CASSLVGRENYGYTF. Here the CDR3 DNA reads TGTGCCAGCAGCTTGGTAGGACGGGAGAACTATGGCTACACCTTC.